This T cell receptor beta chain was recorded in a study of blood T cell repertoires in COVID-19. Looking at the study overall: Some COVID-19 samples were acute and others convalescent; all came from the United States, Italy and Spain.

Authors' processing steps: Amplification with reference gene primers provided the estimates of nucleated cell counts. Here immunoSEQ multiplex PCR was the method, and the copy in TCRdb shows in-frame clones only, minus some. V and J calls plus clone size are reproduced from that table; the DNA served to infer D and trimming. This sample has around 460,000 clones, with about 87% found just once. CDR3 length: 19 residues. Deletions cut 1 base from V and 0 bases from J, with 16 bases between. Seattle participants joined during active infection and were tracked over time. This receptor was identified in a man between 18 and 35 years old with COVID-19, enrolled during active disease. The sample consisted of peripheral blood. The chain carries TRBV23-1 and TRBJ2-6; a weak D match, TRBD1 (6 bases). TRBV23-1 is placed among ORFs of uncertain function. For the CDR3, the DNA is TGCGCCAGCAGTCAATGCCCGGACAGAATAACCTCTGGGGCCAACGTCCTGACTTTC. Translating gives CASSQCPDRITSGANVLTF.